The 5 T cell receptor beta chains below come from one sample, sequenced in a study of shared clonotypes between healthy human individuals. Using immunoSEQ multiplex PCR, the repertoire was profiled, and TCRdb retains in-frame clones only, with some absent. The data contain roughly 400,000 clones, approximately 96% of them singletons. The sample was memory CD8+ T cells sorted from blood. Described subset: CD45RO+ cells pooled with CCR7-negative TemRA cells. The receptor set was obtained from a young man in good health.

This sequence joins TRBV19 and TRBJ1-2; 7 bases map to TRBD1. The CDR3 sequence is 13 residues long. Germline V gene data show CDR1 as LNHDA and CDR2 as SQIVND (reference sequence). The CDR3 DNA is TGTGCTACGAAGACACAGGGGAGGTATGGCTACACCTTC. Its translation: CATKTQGRYGYTF. Filled out from reference TRBV19 and TRBJ1-2, the complete variable domain reads DGGITQSPKYLFRKEGQNVTLSCEQNLNHDAMYWYRQDPGQGLRLIYYSQIVNDFQKGDIAEGYSVSREKKESFPLTVTSAQKNPTAFYLCATKTQGRYGYTFGSGTRLTVV.

The chain joins TRBV15 to TRBJ2-7; D gene ambiguous. The CDR3 extends over 13 amino acids. With 1 base removed from V and 0 bases from J, the gap between germline ends came to 4 bases. CDR1 LNHNV and CDR2 YYDKDF come from the germline V gene (reference sequence). CDR3 sequence (DNA): TGTGCCACCAGCAGAGCTAGCTCCTACGAGCAGTACTTC. Translated: CATSRASSYEQYF.

The chain links TRBV4-1 to TRBJ2-1; the D is unclear. Trimming removed 4 bases at V and 0 bases at J, with 10 bases between. CDR1 and CDR2 (germline): MGHRA, YSYEKL. The CDR3 totals 15 residues. For the CDR3, the DNA is TGCGCCAGCAGCCCATCAAGGGCCTCCTACAATGAGCAGTTCTTC. Its translation: CASSPSRASYNEQFF.

V usage is TRBV5-1 and J usage is TRBJ2-3, with D possibly being TRBD1 (5 bases). Germline CDR1 is SGHRS and CDR2 is YFSETQ. The CDR3 has 10 residues. The V gene lost 7 bases and the J gene lost 6 bases, with 6 bases spanning the gap. The DNA for the CDR3 is TGCGCCAGCGGGGCTGATACGCAGTATTTT. Its protein product is CASGADTQYF.

This chain connects TRBV7-9 to TRBJ1-2, with D uncertain. CDR1 is SEHNR, CDR2 FQNEAQ, per germline (reference sequence). V gave up 1 base and J gave up 3 bases, with 3 bases separating them. CDR3 length equals 12 residues. CDR3 DNA: TGTGCCAGCAGCTTAGGACACTATGGCTACACCTTC. Translation gives CASSLGHYGYTF.